This T cell receptor beta chain was sequenced in a study of blood T cells in healthy people across ages. Germline V CDR1 and CDR2: KGHSH, LQKENI. There are 14 residues in the CDR3. V was trimmed by 2 bases and J by 7 bases, leaving 12 bases between them. It was with a sample-barcoded 5' primer and a J-beta primer mix that a second PCR of roughly 7 to 12 cycles was run. MiXCR, applied by TCRdb to the 5' RACE reads, yields one record per CDR3 protein. The data show about 730,000 distinct CDR3 sequences, roughly two fifths seen once. The sample holds a few counts of this clonotype. This receptor was obtained from an older woman in good health. The sequencing sample was made of blood. The chain recombines TRBV18 with TRBJ2-1, with D tentatively TRBD2 (6 bases). This CDR3 reads CASSPILGGNEQFF. DNA of the CDR3: TGTGCCAGCTCACCAATACTTGGGGGGAATGAGCAGTTCTTC.